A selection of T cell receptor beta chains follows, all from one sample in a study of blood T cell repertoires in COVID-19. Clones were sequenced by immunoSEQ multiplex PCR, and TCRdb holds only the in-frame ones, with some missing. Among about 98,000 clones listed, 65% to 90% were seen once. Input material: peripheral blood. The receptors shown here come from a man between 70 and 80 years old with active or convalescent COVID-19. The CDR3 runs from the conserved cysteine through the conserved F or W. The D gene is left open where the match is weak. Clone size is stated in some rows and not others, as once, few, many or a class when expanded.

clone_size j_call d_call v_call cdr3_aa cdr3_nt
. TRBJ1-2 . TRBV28 CASSPPGVYGYTF TGTGCCAGCAGTCCTCCCGGGGTCTATGGCTACACCTTC
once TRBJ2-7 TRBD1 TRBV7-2 CASSSGQGASYEQYF TGTGCCAGCAGCTCCGGACAGGGGGCCAGTTACGAGCAGTACTTC
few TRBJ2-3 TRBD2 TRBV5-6 CASSPPAGTSGRTDTQYF TGTGCCAGCAGCCCCCCTGCCGGGACTAGCGGACGCACAGATACGCAGTATTTT
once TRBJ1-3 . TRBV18 CASSLTAVLGNTIYF TGTGCCAGCTCACTAACAGCGGTCCTCGGAAACACCATATATTTT
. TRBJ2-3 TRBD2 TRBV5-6 CASSLGVSGGLLFTDTQYF TGTGCCAGCAGCTTGGGGGTTAGCGGGGGCCTACTTTTCACAGATACGCAGTATTTT
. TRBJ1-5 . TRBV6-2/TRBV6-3 CASSYSNSNQPQHF TGTGCCAGCAGTTATTCAAATAGCAATCAGCCCCAGCATTTT
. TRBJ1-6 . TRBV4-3 CASSQEHSYNSPLHF TGCGCCAGCAGCCAAGAACACAGTTATAATTCACCCCTCCACTTT
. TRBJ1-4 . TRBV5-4 CAAGEANEKLFF TGTGCCGCCGGTGAGGCTAATGAAAAACTGTTTTTT
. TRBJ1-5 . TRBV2 CASSTDSNQPQHF TGTGCCAGCAGTACTGATAGCAATCAGCCCCAGCATTTT
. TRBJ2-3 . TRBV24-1 CATSDGTSSQWYF TGTGCCACCAGTGATGGGACTTCGTCGCAGTGGTATTTT
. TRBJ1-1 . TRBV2 CASSGQTNTEAFF TGTGCCAGCAGCGGACAGACCAACACTGAAGCTTTCTTT
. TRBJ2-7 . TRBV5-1 CASSWGGAQEQYF TGCGCCAGCAGTTGGGGGGGGGCGCAGGAGCAGTACTTC
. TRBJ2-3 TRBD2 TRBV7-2 CASSSPVRASGGEADTQYF TGTGCCAGCAGCTCACCTGTTCGGGCTAGCGGAGGGGAAGCAGATACGCAGTATTTT
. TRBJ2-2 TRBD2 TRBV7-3 CASSLQGLGNTGELFF TGTGCCAGCAGCTTACAGGGACTAGGGAACACCGGGGAGCTGTTTTTT
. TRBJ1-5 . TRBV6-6 CASSYGRGVGQPQHF TGTGCCAGCAGTTACGGTAGGGGCGTAGGCCAGCCCCAGCATTTT
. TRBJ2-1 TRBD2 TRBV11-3 CASSLTGTSGGRGNEQFF TGTGCCAGCAGCTTAACCGGGACTAGCGGGGGGCGGGGCAATGAGCAGTTCTTC
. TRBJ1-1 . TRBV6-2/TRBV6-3 CASSYRHSNTEAFF TGTGCCAGCAGTTACCGCCATAGTAACACTGAAGCTTTCTTT
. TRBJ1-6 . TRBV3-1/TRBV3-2 CASSQVQGSSPLHF TGTGCCAGCAGCCAAGTTCAGGGGAGTTCACCCCTCCACTTT
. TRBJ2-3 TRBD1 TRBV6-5 CASSYGTGLITDTQYF TGTGCCAGCAGTTACGGGACAGGGCTTATCACAGATACGCAGTATTTT
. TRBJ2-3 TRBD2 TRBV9 CASSHAVLAGDTDTQYF TGTGCCAGCAGCCACGCGGTCCTAGCGGGGGACACAGATACGCAGTATTTT
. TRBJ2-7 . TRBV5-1 CASSLRTSYEQYF TGCGCCAGCAGCTTGCGGACATCCTACGAGCAGTACTTC
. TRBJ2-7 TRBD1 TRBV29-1 CSPNRGHYEQYF TGCAGCCCCAACAGGGGGCACTACGAGCAGTACTTC
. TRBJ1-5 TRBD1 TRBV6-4 CASRPGQGNNQPQHF TGTGCCAGCAGGCCCGGACAGGGGAACAATCAGCCCCAGCATTTT
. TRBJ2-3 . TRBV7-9 CASSVSGDTQYF TGTGCCAGCAGCGTTAGCGGTGATACGCAGTATTTT
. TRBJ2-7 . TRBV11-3 CASSPGVPYEQYF TGTGCCAGCAGCCCAGGGGTCCCCTACGAGCAGTACTTC
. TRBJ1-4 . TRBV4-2 CASSQELPGKGNEKLFF TGTGCCAGCAGCCAAGAACTCCCGGGGAAGGGTAATGAAAAACTGTTTTTT
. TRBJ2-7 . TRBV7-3 CASSLEAGAPYEQYF TGTGCCAGCAGCTTAGAGGCGGGGGCTCCCTACGAGCAGTACTTC
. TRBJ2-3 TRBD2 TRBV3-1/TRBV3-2 CASSPSGGAGDTQYF TGTGCCAGCAGCCCGAGCGGGGGGGCCGGTGATACGCAGTATTTT
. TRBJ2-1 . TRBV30 CACQGAVMFF TGTGCCTGCCAGGGCGCCGTTATGTTCTTC
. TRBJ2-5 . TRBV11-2 CASSRPGTGYQETQYF TGTGCCAGCAGCAGGCCTGGTACAGGGTACCAAGAGACCCAGTACTTC
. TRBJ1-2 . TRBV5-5 CASSLTGPNYGYTF TGTGCCAGCAGCTTGACAGGTCCCAACTATGGCTACACCTTC
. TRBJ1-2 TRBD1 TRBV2 CASSEVRGHGYTF TGTGCCAGCAGTGAAGTTAGGGGGCATGGCTACACCTTC
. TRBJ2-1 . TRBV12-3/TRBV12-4 CASSIGSRGEQFF TGTGCCAGCAGCATTGGAAGCCGGGGGGAGCAGTTCTTC
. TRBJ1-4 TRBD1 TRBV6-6 CASSDRGFDEKLFF TGTGCCAGCAGTGACAGGGGATTCGATGAAAAACTGTTTTTT
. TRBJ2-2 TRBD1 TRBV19 CASSIGEQGAGELFF TGTGCCAGTAGTATAGGGGAGCAGGGGGCCGGGGAGCTGTTTTTT
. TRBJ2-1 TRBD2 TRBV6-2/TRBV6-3 CASSWGGGAYNEQFF TGTGCCAGCAGTTGGGGCGGGGGGGCTTACAATGAGCAGTTCTTC
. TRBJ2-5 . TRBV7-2 CASSLGHSGRETQYF TGTGCCAGCAGCTTAGGACATAGTGGCCGAGAGACCCAGTACTTC